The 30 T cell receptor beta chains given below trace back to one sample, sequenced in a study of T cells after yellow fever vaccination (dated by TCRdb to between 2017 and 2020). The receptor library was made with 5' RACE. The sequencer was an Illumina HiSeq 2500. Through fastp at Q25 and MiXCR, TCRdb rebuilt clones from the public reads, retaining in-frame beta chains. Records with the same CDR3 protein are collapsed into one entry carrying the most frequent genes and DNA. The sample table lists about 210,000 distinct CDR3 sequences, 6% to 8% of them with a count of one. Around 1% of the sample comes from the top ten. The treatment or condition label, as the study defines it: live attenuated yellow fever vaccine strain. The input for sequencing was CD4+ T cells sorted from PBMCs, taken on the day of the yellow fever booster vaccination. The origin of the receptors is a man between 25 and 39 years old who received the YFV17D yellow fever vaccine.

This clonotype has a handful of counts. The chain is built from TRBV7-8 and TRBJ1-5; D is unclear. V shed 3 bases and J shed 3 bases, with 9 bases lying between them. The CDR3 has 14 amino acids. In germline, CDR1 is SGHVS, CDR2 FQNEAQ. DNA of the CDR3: TGTGCCAGCAGCTTGGGTTCAATCAATCAGCCCCAGCATTTT. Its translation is CASSLGSINQPQHF.

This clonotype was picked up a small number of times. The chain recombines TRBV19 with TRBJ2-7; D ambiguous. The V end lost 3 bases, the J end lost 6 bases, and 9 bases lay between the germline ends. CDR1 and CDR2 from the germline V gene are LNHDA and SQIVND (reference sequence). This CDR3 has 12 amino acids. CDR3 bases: TGTGCCAGTAGTATGTGGTCAAGCGAGCAGTACTTC. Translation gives CASSMWSSEQYF.

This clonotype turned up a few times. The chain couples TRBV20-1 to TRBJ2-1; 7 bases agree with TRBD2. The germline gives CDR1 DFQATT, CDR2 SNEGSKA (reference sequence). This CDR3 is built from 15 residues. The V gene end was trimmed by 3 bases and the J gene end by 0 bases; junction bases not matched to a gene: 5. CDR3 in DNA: TGCAGTGCTAGGGGGGGGGAGGCCTCCTACAATGAGCAGTTCTTC. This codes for CSARGGEASYNEQFF.

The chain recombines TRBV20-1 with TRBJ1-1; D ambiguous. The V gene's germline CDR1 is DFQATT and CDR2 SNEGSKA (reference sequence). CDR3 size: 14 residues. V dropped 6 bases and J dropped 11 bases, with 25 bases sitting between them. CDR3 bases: TGCAGTGCCCCCATGGGTTCTAATGCCGTGGGGGCTTTCTTT. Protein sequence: CSAPMGSNAVGAFF.

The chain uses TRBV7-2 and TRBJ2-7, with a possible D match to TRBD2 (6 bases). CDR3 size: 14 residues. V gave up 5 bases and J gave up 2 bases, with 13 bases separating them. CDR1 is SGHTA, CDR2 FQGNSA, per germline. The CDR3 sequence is CASSPRRGTYEQYF. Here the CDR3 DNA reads TGTGCCAGCAGCCCCCGGAGGGGTACCTACGAGCAGTACTTC.

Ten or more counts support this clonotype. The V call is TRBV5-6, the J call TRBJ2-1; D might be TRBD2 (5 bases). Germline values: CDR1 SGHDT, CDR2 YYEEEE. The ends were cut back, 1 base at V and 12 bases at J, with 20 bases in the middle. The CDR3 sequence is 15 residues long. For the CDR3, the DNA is TGTGCCAGCAGCTTGCGGGGATTTTACAATGATGGGCAGTTCTTC. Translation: CASSLRGFYNDGQFF.

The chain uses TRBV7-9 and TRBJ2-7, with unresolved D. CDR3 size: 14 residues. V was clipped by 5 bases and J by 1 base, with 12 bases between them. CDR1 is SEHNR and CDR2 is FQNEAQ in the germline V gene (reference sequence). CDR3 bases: TGTGCCAGCAGCAAACCGACGCGATCCTACGAGCAGTACTTC. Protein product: CASSKPTRSYEQYF. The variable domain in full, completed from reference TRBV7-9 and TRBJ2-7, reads DTGVSQNPRHKITKRGQNVTFRCDPISEHNRLYWYRQTLGQGPEFLTYFQNEAQLEKSRLLSDRFSAERPKGSFSTLEIQRTEQGDSAMYLCASSKPTRSYEQYFGPGTRLTVT.

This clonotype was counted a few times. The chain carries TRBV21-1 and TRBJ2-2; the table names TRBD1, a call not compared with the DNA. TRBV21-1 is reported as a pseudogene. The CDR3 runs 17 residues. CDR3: CASSSPGPTKVTGELFF. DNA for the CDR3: TGTGCCAGCAGCTCACCGGGACCGACGAAGGTCACCGGGGAGCTGTTTTTT.

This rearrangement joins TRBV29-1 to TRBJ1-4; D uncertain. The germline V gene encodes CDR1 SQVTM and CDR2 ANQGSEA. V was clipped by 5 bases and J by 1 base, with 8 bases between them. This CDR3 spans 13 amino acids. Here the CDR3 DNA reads TGCAGCGTTACGGCGGGAACTAATGAAAAACTGTTTTTT. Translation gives CSVTAGTNEKLFF.

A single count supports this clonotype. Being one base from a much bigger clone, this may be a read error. CDR3 sequence: CASSSATSSQETQYF. The CDR3 DNA follows: TGTGCCAGCAGCTCCGCGACCAGCTCCCAAGAGACCCAGTACTTC. This sequence joins TRBV28 and TRBJ2-5; D remains ambiguous. The V gene's germline CDR1 is MDHEN and CDR2 SYDVKM. This CDR3 is built from 15 residues. V lost 6 bases and J 1 base, leaving 15 bases between the germline ends.

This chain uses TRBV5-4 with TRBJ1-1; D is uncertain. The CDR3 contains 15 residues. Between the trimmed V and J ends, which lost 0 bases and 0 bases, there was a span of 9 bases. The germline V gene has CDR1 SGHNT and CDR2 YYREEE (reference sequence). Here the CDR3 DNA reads TGTGCCAGCAGCTTGGACAGATTCATGAACACTGAAGCTTTCTTT. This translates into CASSLDRFMNTEAFF.

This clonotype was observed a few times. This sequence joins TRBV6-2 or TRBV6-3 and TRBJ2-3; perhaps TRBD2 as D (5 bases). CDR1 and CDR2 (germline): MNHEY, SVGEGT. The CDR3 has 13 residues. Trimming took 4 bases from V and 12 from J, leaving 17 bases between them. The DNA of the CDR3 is TGTGCCAGCAGTTGGTCAGCCTTGGGGAGCCAGTATTTT. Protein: CASSWSALGSQYF.

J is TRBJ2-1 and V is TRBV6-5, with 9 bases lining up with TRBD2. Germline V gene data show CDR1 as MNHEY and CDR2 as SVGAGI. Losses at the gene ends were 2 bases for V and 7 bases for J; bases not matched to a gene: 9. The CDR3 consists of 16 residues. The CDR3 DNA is TGTGCCAGCAGTTACATTAGCGGGAGATCCCTTAATGAGCAGTTCTTC. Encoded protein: CASSYISGRSLNEQFF.

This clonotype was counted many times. CDR3 amino acids: CASSALDRNYGYTF. Written as DNA, the CDR3 is TGTGCCAGCAGTGCGTTGGACAGGAACTATGGCTACACCTTC. The rearrangement uses TRBV2 and TRBJ1-2; TRBD1 aligns across 7 bases. CDR1 SNHLY and CDR2 FYNNEI come from the germline V gene. Germline trimming cut 4 bases from V and 2 bases from J; bases unmatched to any gene: 4. The CDR3 length is 14 residues.

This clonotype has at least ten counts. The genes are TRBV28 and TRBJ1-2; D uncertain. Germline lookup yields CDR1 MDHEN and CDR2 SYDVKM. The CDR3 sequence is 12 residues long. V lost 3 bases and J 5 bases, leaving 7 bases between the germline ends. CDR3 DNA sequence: TGTGCCAGCAGTTTGGACGGGTATGGCTACACCTTC. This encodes CASSLDGYGYTF.

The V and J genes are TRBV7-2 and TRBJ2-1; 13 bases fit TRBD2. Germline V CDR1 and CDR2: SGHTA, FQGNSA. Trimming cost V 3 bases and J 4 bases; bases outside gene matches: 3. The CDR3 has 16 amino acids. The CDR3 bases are TGTGCCAGCAGCTTCCGGACTAGCGGGGGATACAATGAGCAGTTCTTC. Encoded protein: CASSFRTSGGYNEQFF.

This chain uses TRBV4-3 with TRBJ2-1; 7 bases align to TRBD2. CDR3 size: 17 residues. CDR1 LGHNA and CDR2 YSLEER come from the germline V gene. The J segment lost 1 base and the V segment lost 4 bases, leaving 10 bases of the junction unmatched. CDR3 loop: CASSRRTSLGSYNEQFF. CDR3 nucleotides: TGCGCCAGCAGCCGCCGGACTAGTTTGGGGTCCTACAATGAGCAGTTCTTC.

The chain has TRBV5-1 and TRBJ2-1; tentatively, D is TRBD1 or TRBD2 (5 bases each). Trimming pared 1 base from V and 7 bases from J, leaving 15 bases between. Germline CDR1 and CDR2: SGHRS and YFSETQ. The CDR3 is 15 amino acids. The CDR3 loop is CASSLMGEVLNEQFF. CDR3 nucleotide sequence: TGCGCCAGCAGCTTGATGGGGGAAGTTTTGAATGAGCAGTTCTTC. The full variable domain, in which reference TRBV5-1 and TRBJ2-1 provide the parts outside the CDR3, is KAGVTQTPRYLIKTRGQQVTLSCSPISGHRSVSWYQQTPGQGLQFLFEYFSETQRNKGNFPGRFSGRQFSNSRSEMNVSTLELGDSALYLCASSLMGEVLNEQFFGPGTRLTVL.

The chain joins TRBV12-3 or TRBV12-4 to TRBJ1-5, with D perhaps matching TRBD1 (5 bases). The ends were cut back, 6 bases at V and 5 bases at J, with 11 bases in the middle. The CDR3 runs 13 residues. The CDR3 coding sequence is TGTGCCAGCAGCTCGGGACGGTATCAGCCCCAGCATTTT. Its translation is CASSSGRYQPQHF.

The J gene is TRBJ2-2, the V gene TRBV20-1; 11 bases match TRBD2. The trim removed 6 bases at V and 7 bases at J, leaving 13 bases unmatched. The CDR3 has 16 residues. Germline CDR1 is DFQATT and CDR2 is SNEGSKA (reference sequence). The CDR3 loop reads CSAPEALAGVNGELFF. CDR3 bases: TGCAGTGCCCCCGAAGCACTAGCGGGAGTGAACGGGGAGCTGTTTTTT.

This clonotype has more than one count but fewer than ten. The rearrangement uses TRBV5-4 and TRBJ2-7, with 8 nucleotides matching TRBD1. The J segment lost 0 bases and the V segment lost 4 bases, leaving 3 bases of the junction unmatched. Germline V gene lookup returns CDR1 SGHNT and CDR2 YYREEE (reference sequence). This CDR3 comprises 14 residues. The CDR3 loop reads CASSTGQASYEQYF. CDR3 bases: TGTGCCAGCAGCACGGGACAGGCCTCCTACGAGCAGTACTTC.

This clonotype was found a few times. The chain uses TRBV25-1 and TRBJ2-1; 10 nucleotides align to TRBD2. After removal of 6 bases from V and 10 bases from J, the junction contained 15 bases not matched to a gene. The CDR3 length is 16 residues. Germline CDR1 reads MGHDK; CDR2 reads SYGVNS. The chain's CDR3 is CASRSGTSAYIGEQFF. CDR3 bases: TGTGCCAGCAGATCCGGGACTAGCGCTTATATAGGAGAGCAGTTCTTC.

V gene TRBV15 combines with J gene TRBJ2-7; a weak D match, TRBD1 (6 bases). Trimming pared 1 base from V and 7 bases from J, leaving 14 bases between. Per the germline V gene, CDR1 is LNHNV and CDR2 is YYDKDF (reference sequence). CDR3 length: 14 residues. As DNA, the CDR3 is TGTGCCACCAGCAGAGTGGGACAACTTGGGGAGCAGTACTTC. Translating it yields CATSRVGQLGEQYF.

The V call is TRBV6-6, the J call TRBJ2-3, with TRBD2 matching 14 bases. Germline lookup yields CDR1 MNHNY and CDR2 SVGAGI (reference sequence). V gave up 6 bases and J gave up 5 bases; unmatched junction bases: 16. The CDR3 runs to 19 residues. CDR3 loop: CASRPTSGRAVIRGDTQYF. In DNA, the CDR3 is TGTGCCAGCAGACCGACTAGCGGGAGGGCTGTCATTAGAGGAGATACGCAGTATTTT.

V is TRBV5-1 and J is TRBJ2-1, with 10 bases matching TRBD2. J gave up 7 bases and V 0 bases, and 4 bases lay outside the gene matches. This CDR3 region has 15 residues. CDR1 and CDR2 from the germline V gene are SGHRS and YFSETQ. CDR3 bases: TGCGCCAGCAGCTTGGAACTAGCGGGAACAAATGAGCAGTTCTTC. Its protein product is CASSLELAGTNEQFF.

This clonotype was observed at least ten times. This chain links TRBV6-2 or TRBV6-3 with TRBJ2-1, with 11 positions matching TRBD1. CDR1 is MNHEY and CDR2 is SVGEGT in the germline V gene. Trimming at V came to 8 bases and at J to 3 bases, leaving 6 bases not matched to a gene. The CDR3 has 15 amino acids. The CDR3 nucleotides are TGTGCCAGCTCGGACAGGGGGCCCGGCTACAATGAGCAGTTCTTC. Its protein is CASSDRGPGYNEQFF.

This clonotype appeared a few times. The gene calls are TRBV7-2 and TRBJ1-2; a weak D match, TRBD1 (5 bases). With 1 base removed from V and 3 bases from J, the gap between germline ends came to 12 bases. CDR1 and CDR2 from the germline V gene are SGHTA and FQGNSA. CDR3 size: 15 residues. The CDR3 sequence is CASSLVLGLDYGYTF. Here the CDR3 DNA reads TGTGCCAGCAGCTTAGTTTTGGGGCTGGACTATGGCTACACCTTC.

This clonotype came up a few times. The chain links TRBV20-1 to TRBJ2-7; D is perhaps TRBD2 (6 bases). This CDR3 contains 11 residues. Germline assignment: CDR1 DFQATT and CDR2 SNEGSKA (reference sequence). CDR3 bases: TGCAGCTTTTCCGGGAGTGACGAGCAGTACTTC. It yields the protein CSFSGSDEQYF.

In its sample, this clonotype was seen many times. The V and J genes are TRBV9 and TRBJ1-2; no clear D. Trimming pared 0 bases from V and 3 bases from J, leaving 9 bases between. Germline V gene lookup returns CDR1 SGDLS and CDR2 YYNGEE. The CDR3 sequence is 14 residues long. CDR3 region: CASSVDSGHYGYTF. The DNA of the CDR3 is TGTGCCAGCAGCGTAGATTCTGGCCACTATGGCTACACCTTC. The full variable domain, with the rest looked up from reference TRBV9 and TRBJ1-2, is DSGVTQTPKHLITATGQRVTLRCSPRSGDLSVYWYQQSLDQGLQFLIQYYNGEERAKGNILERFSAQQFPDLHSELNLSSLELGDSALYFCASSVDSGHYGYTFGSGTRLTVV.

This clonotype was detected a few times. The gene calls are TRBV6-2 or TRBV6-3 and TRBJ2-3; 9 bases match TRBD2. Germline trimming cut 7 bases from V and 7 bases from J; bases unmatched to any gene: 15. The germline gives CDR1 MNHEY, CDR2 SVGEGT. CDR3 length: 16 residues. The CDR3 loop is CASTTSRLAATNTQYF. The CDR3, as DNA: TGTGCCAGCACAACCTCGAGACTAGCGGCCACGAATACGCAGTATTTT.